A single T cell receptor (beta chain) is shown here with its context. This specimen comes from a study of technical replicates of blood from a few donors. Only in-frame clones appear in the TCRdb table, and some are missing; sequencing was by immunoSEQ multiplex PCR. Altogether about 58,000 clones are present, 90% to 95% being singletons, with the ten largest covering approximately 3.9%. The length of the CDR3 is 14 residues. With 0 bases removed from V and 4 bases from J, the gap between germline ends came to 9 bases. Germline CDR1 reads KGHSY; CDR2 reads FQNENV. The sequenced sample consisted of PBMCs. This chain links TRBV16 with TRBJ1-1, with D possibly TRBD1 on 6 matching bases. The sequence was collected from a human donor in good health. Some clones in this sample may be carry-over from other donors' samples. The CDR3 spells CASSQSRGSTEAFF. DNA of the CDR3: TGTGCCAGCAGCCAATCCAGGGGAAGCACTGAAGCTTTCTTT.